This T cell receptor (beta chain) was identified in a study of cytomegalovirus exposure and HLA in healthy donors (dated by TCRdb to the late 2010s). For the study in its entirety: According to an earlier analysis of a few hundred of the donors, 150 million to 200 million T cells yielded roughly 110 million unique TCR beta sequences and about 300 Gb of sequence data. An early release covering some 640 HLA-typed donors comprised 300 to 350 gigabases of sequencing data and approximately 85 million unique TCR sequences. An earlier analysis of some 600 of the donors applied high-throughput TCR beta sequencing to assess whether each TCR beta V gene segment acted as functional or pseudogenic. Genome-wide SNP genotypes for about three fifths of the roughly 670 donors were used in a later genetic analysis, which treated that subset as a discovery cohort. Among about 400 genotyped donors of the cohort, an average of roughly 230,000 unique TCR beta nucleotide sequences was sequenced per donor, of which roughly 18% were non-productive. Rather than using new phenotypic data, the later analysis identified candidate immune exposures from TCR beta sequences and from how often those sequences occurred across donors. Class I and class II HLA loci were covered by the typing at four-digit resolution. In a later analysis, previously published TCR beta repertoires from some 640 donors were re-analyzed and high-resolution HLA genotyping was added so that TCR occurrence patterns could be studied. Several DR-DQ haplotypes were treated as single units for association and clustering because of strong linkage in the cohort. Donor age, sex, ethnicity and CMV serostatus were compiled alongside the repertoire data. Typing coverage varied by locus: roughly 629-640 donors for A, B, C, DRB1 and DQB1; roughly 560 for DQA1; 606 for DPA1; 400 to 480 for DPB1. The study was designed to test whether signatures of past pathogen exposure could be identified by cataloging public T cell receptors. A separate validation cohort of over a hundred different subjects was used in addition to the approximately 640-subject first cohort. To predict cytomegalovirus infection status, the study combined high-throughput TCR immunosequencing, statistical association of individual TCRs with disease status, and machine learning. Of the 350 to 450 genotyped donors, more than 75% were placed in the genetic ancestry cluster associated with self-reported Caucasian donors. The study profiled the T cell repertoires of around 700 subjects by immunosequencing and related them to cytomegalovirus serostatus. All discovery cohort repertoires had been generated on a single sequencing platform.

What the research found in general, with its limitations: HLA typing was unavailable for some donors at each locus, so association tests used only the typed subset. The authors suggested that the approach could potentially be extended to other disease states and immunological phenotypes. The classifier was reported to diagnose cytomegalovirus status with high specificity and sensitivity in both the original cohort and the validation cohort. In vitro tests confirmed that a few of the cytomegalovirus-associated TCR beta chains recognize cytomegalovirus antigens. Most TCR sequences were seen in very few donors, while some public TCRs were found in many individuals. Because counts were too low, roughly 16 rarely observed V segments, including chromosome 9 orphons, were excluded from the earlier analysis of around 590 of the donors. A group of highly shared sequence variants was considered likely to be a technical artifact of the sequencing pipeline. Compared with equally common non-associated chains, HLA-associated TCR beta chains in a later analysis were more clonally expanded and had lower generation probabilities. Strong co-occurrence of HLA alleles, especially DR and DQ, made assigning TCR associations to individual alleles difficult. Roughly uniform sequencing depth across donors was assumed in presence/absence analyses, although this assumption may not hold. In a later genetic analysis, fewer N-insertions in productive TCRs were reported among donors in an Asian-associated ancestry cluster than the roughly 670-donor mean. In a later analysis, 16,951 TCR beta sequences were associated with specific HLA alleles at a false discovery rate of 0.05. The study listed approximately 150 TCR beta chains as associated with cytomegalovirus. In a later analysis, several top co-occurrence clusters were reported to appear linked to parvovirus B19, influenza, CMV and Epstein-Barr virus. In a later analysis, TCR association rates were found to vary across HLA loci, with the most associated TCRs seen for DRB1 alleles and the fewest for HLA-C alleles. Most CMV-associated TCR beta chains appeared to be HLA-restricted in a later analysis, and the HLA associations seemed to be driven largely by CMV exposure. Correlated functional status among segregating V segments might reflect linkage disequilibrium, but an unknown experimental factor could not be ruled out. An association between a missense DCLRE1C variant and V-gene and J-gene trimming of TCR beta chains was found in a later genetic analysis and replicated in an independent cohort. An earlier analysis of approximately 500 of the donors showed that most TCR beta V segments appeared in productive rearrangements either about 87% or about 30% of the time, which broadly matched IMGT annotations. A further reported finding was that TCR beta sequences accurately predicted the HLA-A and HLA-B alleles for most subjects in the first cohort. Only TCR beta chains were sequenced in this cohort, and the absence of alpha or paired-chain data limited detectable features. Immune exposure information for the cohort was limited to CMV serostatus.

Of note for this clone: Its target antigen remains unknown. No per-base quality is available; no much larger clone lies one base away.

Library preparation used the immunoSEQ multiplex PCR assay. A mixture of 60 forward primers for TCR Vbeta segments and 13 reverse primers for TCR Jbeta segments was used in the multiplex PCR. The CDR3 region of rearranged TCR beta genes was amplified from genomic DNA with a multiplex PCR assay. Amplified TCR beta libraries were sequenced as 87-base-pair reads on the Illumina HiSeq System. The paper's processing steps were these. A later analysis counted some 80 million unique TCR beta chains across the 650 to 700 repertoires, and approximately 11 million of these chains were shared by at least two donors. Raw reads were error-corrected and collapsed into unique sequences by a nearest-neighbor algorithm in which closely related sequences were merged to remove PCR and sequencing errors. V, D and J gene segments were assigned by aligning CDR3 sequences to IMGT reference sequences. For a sequence to be retained, a match of at least six nucleotides to both a V gene segment and a J gene segment was required. A rearrangement counted as productive if the CDR3 had no stop codons and remained in frame with V and J, and every other rearrangement counted as non-productive. CDR3 was defined according to IMGT convention as the region running from the second conserved V-encoded cysteine to the conserved J-encoded phenylalanine. The earlier analysis of 500 to 650 of the donors excluded any sequence lacking an unambiguous match to a single V gene segment. In an earlier analysis of some 590 of the donors, a V segment was called functional when productive rearrangements were above 56.7%, and segregating when the standard deviation between donors exceeded 5%. To diagnose cytomegalovirus status from the catalog of TCR beta chain sequences, a statistical classification framework was built. In a later analysis, V and J genes were assigned by comparing TCR nucleotide sequences against IMGT/GENE-DB human TR gene sequences. In a later analysis, CDR3 sequences and most-parsimonious VDJ recombination scenarios were assigned using the TCRdist pipeline. In a later analysis, each TCR beta chain was defined by its CDR3 amino acid sequence together with its V-gene family, and reads lacking a unique V-gene family were excluded. As a way to deal with suspected cross-contamination and a sequencing artifact, a later analysis dropped 640 or so nucleotide sequences that were highly shared and had low generation probability. In a later analysis, a clonal expansion index for each public chain was calculated from normalized within-repertoire ranks of inferred template counts. Generation probabilities in a later analysis came from a VDJ recombination model fitted to out-of-frame rearrangements, and those results were checked against IGoR. In a later analysis, hypergeometric tests were used to score TCR-TCR, TCR-HLA and TCR-CMV co-occurrence, with a repertoire-size bias correction applied to TCR pairs. In a later analysis, false discovery rates were estimated by permuting HLA or CMV assignments 20 times. In a later analysis, co-occurring TCRs were grouped using DBSCAN, with TCRdist sequence similarity added in when clustering inside HLA-allele-positive subsets. For co-occurrence clustering, repertoires with fewer than 30,000 or more than 120,000 public chains were excluded, along with several repertoires with anomalous nucleotide sharing. TCRdb took over this immuneACCESS table, retaining in-frame rearrangements with V and J assigned. Such tables are incomplete; in checked studies, under half of the missing clones stem from an unresolved V gene, and the remainder is unexplained. V and J calls and clone size are given by that table; D and trimming were obtained from the DNA. This sample comprises around 110,000 clones, roughly 70% of them detected only once. More than 1.5% of the sample belongs to the ten largest clones.

The cohort was made up of about 610 healthy bone marrow donors. At the time of sampling, every cohort member was nominally healthy, though immune exposures that went unrecorded were likely present. The donor tested CMV seronegative and was one of the 352 seronegative cohort members. Each donor provided a peripheral blood sample, and peripheral blood mononuclear cells were used for TCR beta sequencing. Genomic DNA extraction from the blood cell samples was performed with the Qiagen DNeasy Blood Extraction Kit. The clonotype originates from a woman aged 18-29 years in good health and CMV-seronegative. The specimen was PBMCs.

The nucleotide sequence reads as follows: TGCGCCAGCAGTGAGCCCGGACTAGCGGAAGAGACCCAGTACTTC. This gives the protein CASSEPGLAEETQYF. In this chain, TRBV10-2 is recombined with TRBJ2-5, and TRBD2 matches 10 of the central bases. From the cysteine up to the phenylalanine, the CDR3 has a length of 15 residues. Only CDR3 DNA remains: 45 bases, in frame from the first base. CDR1 is given as WSHSY and CDR2 as SAAADI, both from the germline V gene. Trimming removed 2 bases from V and 3 bases from J; the gene matches leave 3 bases unexplained.